The 19 T cell receptor beta chains reported below all come from one sample, sequenced in a study of T cell responses to AZD1222 COVID-19 vaccine. Generated by immunoSEQ multiplex PCR, the TCRdb table keeps only in-frame clones and is missing some. This table has 140,000 to 150,000 clones, 90% to 95% appearing once. The specimen comprised peripheral blood, sampled on day 0 of AZD1222 vaccination. These receptors all stem from an adult in good health.

The chain recombines TRBV6-4 with TRBJ2-3, with D maybe TRBD2 (5 bases). Per germline, CDR1 MRHNA and CDR2 SNTAGT. Trimming pared 3 bases from V and 4 bases from J, leaving 11 bases between. This CDR3 region has 14 residues. This CDR3 is CASSEGDSADTQYF. The CDR3 coding sequence is TGTGCCAGCAGTGAAGGCGATAGCGCAGATACGCAGTATTTT.

The chain employs TRBV9 and TRBJ1-1, with 10 bases lining up with TRBD1. This CDR3 is built from 17 residues. Per the germline V gene, CDR1 is SGDLS and CDR2 is YYNGEE. V lost 0 bases, J lost 5 bases, and 10 bases stayed unmatched. CDR3 in DNA: TGTGCCAGCAGCGTAGGGACAGGGGGGTCCCTAGGTACTGAAGCTTTCTTT. Amino acids: CASSVGTGGSLGTEAFF.

This clone appeared a few times. In DNA, the CDR3 is TGTGCCAGCAGCGGGGGGACTAGCGGGAGCACTGAGCAGTTCTTC. It codes for CASSGGTSGSTEQFF. V and J are TRBV7-2 and TRBJ2-1; 14 bases fit TRBD2. Losses at the gene ends were 5 bases for V and 9 bases for J; bases not matched to a gene: 6. Germline CDR1 SGHTA, CDR2 FQGNSA. The CDR3 contains 15 residues.

The chain recombines TRBV7-2 with TRBJ2-5, with D perhaps matching TRBD1 or TRBD2 (5 bases each). Germline values: CDR1 SGHTA, CDR2 FQGNSA. Trimming cost V 0 bases and J 6 bases, with 14 bases left between them. CDR3 length: 15 amino acids. CDR3 protein: CASSLAKGTAQTQYF. The CDR3, as DNA: TGTGCCAGCAGCTTAGCGAAGGGGACCGCGCAGACCCAGTACTTC. Supplemented by reference TRBV7-2 and TRBJ2-5, the full variable domain reads GAGVSQSPSNKVTEKGKDVELRCDPISGHTALYWYRQSLGQGLEFLIYFQGNSAPDKSGLPSDRFSAERTGGSVSTLTIQRTQQEDSAVYLCASSLAKGTAQTQYFGPGTRLLVL.

The genes are TRBV18 and TRBJ1-4, with D unclear. Trimming cost V 1 base and J 8 bases, with 11 bases left between them. Germline CDR1 reads KGHSH; CDR2 reads LQKENI. The CDR3 contains 14 residues. DNA for the CDR3: TGTGCCAGCTCACCACTGTCAGGAGAGGAAAAACTGTTTTTT. It translates to CASSPLSGEEKLFF.

This sequence joins TRBV6-5 and TRBJ1-5; D gene uncertain. Per the germline V gene, CDR1 is MNHEY and CDR2 is SVGAGI. V gave up 6 bases and J gave up 4 bases, with 16 bases separating them. This CDR3 is built from 15 residues. The CDR3: CASSGNGDPNQPQHF. For the CDR3, the DNA is TGTGCCAGCAGCGGAAATGGGGATCCTAATCAGCCCCAGCATTTT.

V gene TRBV7-2 combines with J gene TRBJ1-6, with TRBD1 matching over 7 bases. In germline, CDR1 is SGHTA, CDR2 FQGNSA. The V gene end was trimmed by 5 bases and the J gene end by 8 bases; junction bases not matched to a gene: 9. This CDR3 comprises 15 residues. CDR3 in amino acids: CASSARQGSDSPLHF. DNA for the CDR3: TGTGCCAGCAGCGCACGACAGGGCTCGGATTCACCCCTCCACTTT.

This clone was detected only once. The rearrangement uses TRBV12-5 and TRBJ1-2; 9 nucleotides match TRBD1. Germline values: CDR1 LGHNT, CDR2 FRNRAP. J lost 8 bases, V lost 0 bases, and 10 bases had no gene match. CDR3 length: 16 amino acids. The CDR3 region is CASGLVVRTGAIGYTF. CDR3 bases: TGTGCTAGTGGTTTGGTTGTGAGGACAGGGGCAATCGGCTACACCTTC.

The chain's CDR3 is CASGSGNYGYTF. The CDR3 nucleotides read TGTGCCAGCGGGTCGGGGAACTATGGCTACACCTTC. The chain recombines TRBV28 with TRBJ1-2; D gene uncertain. The germline CDR1 and CDR2 sequences are MDHEN and SYDVKM. The CDR3 runs to 12 residues. V gave up 8 bases and J gave up 2 bases, with 9 bases separating them.

This clone was picked up one time. The CDR3 loop reads CASSRTRGDTQYF. The CDR3 bases are TGTGCCAGCAGTCGTACCAGGGGGGATACGCAGTATTTT. J is TRBJ2-3 and V is TRBV7-2; 7 bases are shared with TRBD1. Trimming took 6 bases from V and 6 from J; bases not matched to a gene: 6. In germline, CDR1 is SGHTA, CDR2 FQGNSA. The length of the CDR3 is 13 residues.

This clone was recorded only once. The rearrangement uses TRBV2 and TRBJ1-2; maybe TRBD1 (5 bases). This CDR3 spans 15 amino acids. V lost 4 bases, J lost 4 bases, and 16 bases lay in between. CDR1 and CDR2 (germline): SNHLY, FYNNEI. The CDR3 loop reads CASSATVWGLYGYTF. As DNA, the CDR3 is TGTGCCAGCAGTGCAACTGTATGGGGACTCTATGGCTACACCTTC.

The rearrangement links TRBV28 to TRBJ2-2; D remains ambiguous. Trimming took 2 bases from V and 1 from J, leaving 17 bases between them. The V gene's germline CDR1 is MDHEN and CDR2 SYDVKM. The CDR3 length is 18 residues. The CDR3 DNA follows: TGTGCCAGCAGTTTACCCCGCGTCGACGGAAAGAACACCGGGGAGCTGTTTTTT. Residues: CASSLPRVDGKNTGELFF.

The genes are TRBV19 and TRBJ2-1; possibly TRBD1 or TRBD2 for D (5 bases each). Germline loops: CDR1 LNHDA, CDR2 SQIVND (reference sequence). Trimming stripped 3 bases from V and 0 bases from J, with 9 bases between. There are 15 residues in the CDR3. The CDR3 region has the DNA TGTGCCAGTAGTATTCGGGGCAGCTCCTACAATGAGCAGTTCTTC. It is translated as CASSIRGSSYNEQFF. Full variable domain (rest looked up from reference TRBV19 and TRBJ2-1): DGGITQSPKYLFRKEGQNVTLSCEQNLNHDAMYWYRQDPGQGLRLIYYSQIVNDFQKGDIAEGYSVSREKKESFPLTVTSAQKNPTAFYLCASSIRGSSYNEQFFGPGTRLTVL.

This chain connects TRBV9 to TRBJ1-4, with TRBD1 as a possible D gene (5 bases). Trimming pared 4 bases from V and 11 bases from J, leaving 18 bases between. The CDR3 covers 14 residues. CDR1 is SGDLS, CDR2 YYNGEE, per germline. The chain's CDR3 is CASSPSAGRKKLFF. The DNA of the CDR3 is TGTGCCAGCAGCCCATCAGCAGGGAGGAAGAAACTGTTTTTT. The complete variable domain, with remaining parts taken from reference TRBV9 and TRBJ1-4, reads DSGVTQTPKHLITATGQRVTLRCSPRSGDLSVYWYQQSLDQGLQFLIQYYNGEERAKGNILERFSAQQFPDLHSELNLSSLELGDSALYFCASSPSAGRKKLFFGSGTQLSVL.

The chain joins TRBV18 to TRBJ1-5; D gene uncertain. CDR1 is KGHSH and CDR2 is LQKENI in the germline V gene. Trimming removed 4 bases from V and 5 bases from J, with 6 bases in between. The CDR3 is 12 amino acids. In DNA, the CDR3 is TGTGCCAGCTCACTCGGAGATCAGCCCCAGCATTTT. Its translation is CASSLGDQPQHF. Supplemented by reference TRBV18 and TRBJ1-5, the full variable domain reads NAGVMQNPRHLVRRRGQEARLRCSPMKGHSHVYWYRQLPEEGLKFMVYLQKENIIDESGMPKERFSAEFPKEGPSILRIQQVVRGDSAAYFCASSLGDQPQHFGDGTRLSIL.

The chain employs TRBV9 and TRBJ2-7, with unresolved D. Trimming took 0 bases from V and 2 from J, leaving 9 bases between them. This CDR3 spans 14 amino acids. CDR1 SGDLS and CDR2 YYNGEE come from the germline V gene. The CDR3 region is CASSVEQRPYEQYF. CDR3 bases: TGTGCCAGCAGCGTAGAACAGAGACCCTACGAGCAGTACTTC. Using reference TRBV9 and TRBJ2-7 for the parts outside the CDR3, the full variable domain is DSGVTQTPKHLITATGQRVTLRCSPRSGDLSVYWYQQSLDQGLQFLIQYYNGEERAKGNILERFSAQQFPDLHSELNLSSLELGDSALYFCASSVEQRPYEQYFGPGTRLTVT.

This clone appeared a single time. The chain couples TRBV7-9 to TRBJ1-5, with TRBD1 matching 7 bases. Losses at the gene ends were 1 base for V and 4 bases for J; bases not matched to a gene: 16. Germline V gene sequence: CDR1 SEHNR, CDR2 FQNEAQ (reference sequence). The CDR3 is 19 residues long. The CDR3 sequence is CASSLDGAVRGLNNQPQHF. In DNA form, the CDR3 reads TGTGCCAGCAGCTTAGATGGTGCCGTAAGGGGGCTAAATAATCAGCCCCAGCATTTT.

V is TRBV11-1 and J is TRBJ1-2; the D gene is possibly TRBD1 (5 bases). Germline V lookup: CDR1 SGHAT, CDR2 FQDESV (reference sequence). The length of the CDR3 is 14 residues. V was shortened by 1 base and J by 6 bases, with 12 bases between the two germline ends. DNA for the CDR3: TGTGCCAGCAGCTTAGATCCCGGGACGGATGGCTACACCTTC. It codes for CASSLDPGTDGYTF. The full variable domain, rest sourced from reference TRBV11-1 and TRBJ1-2, is EAEVAQSPRYKITEKSQAVAFWCDPISGHATLYWYRQILGQGPELLVQFQDESVVDDSQLPKDRFSAERLKGVDSTLKIQPAELGDSAMYLCASSLDPGTDGYTFGSGTRLTVV.

The V and J genes are TRBV9 and TRBJ1-2; TRBD1 agrees at 12 bases. V lost 2 bases, J lost 5 bases, and 4 bases stayed unmatched. CDR3 length equals 15 residues. Germline lookup yields CDR1 SGDLS and CDR2 YYNGEE. The CDR3 sequence is CASSVGQGAGYGYTF. CDR3 nucleotides: TGTGCCAGCAGCGTGGGACAGGGGGCCGGGTATGGCTACACCTTC.